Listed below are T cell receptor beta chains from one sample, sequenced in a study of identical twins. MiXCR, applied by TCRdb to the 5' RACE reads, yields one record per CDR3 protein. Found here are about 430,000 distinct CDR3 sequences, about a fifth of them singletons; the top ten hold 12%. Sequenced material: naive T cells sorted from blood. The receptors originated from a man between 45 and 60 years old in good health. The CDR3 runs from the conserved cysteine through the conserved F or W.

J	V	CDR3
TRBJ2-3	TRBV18	CASSPLPTSGSTDTQYF
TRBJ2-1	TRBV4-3	CASSQEGRTSGFRVQFF
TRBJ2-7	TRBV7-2	CASSLVLAGGPHEQYF
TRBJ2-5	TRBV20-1	CSALRTGKETQYF
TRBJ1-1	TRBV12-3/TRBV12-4	CASSLSMGEAFF
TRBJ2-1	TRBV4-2	CASSLYGDNEQFF
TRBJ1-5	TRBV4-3	CASSQDWWTGDNQPQHF
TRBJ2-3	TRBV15	CATSRDKASSGTDTQYF
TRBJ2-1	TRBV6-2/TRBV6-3	CASSYSGGIFANEQFF
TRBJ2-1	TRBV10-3	CAISEPGTRGYNEQFF
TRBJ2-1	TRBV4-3	CASSQDYRVREHSYNEQFF
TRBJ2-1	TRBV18	CASSTDGNNEQFF